A selection of T cell receptor beta chains follows, all from one sample in a study of long-term antiretroviral therapy in people with HIV. This table comes from immunoSEQ multiplex PCR, and its TCRdb copy is limited to in-frame clones, with some not included. The table records under 20,000 clones, roughly four fifths of them present only once. The sample in question was unsorted PBMCs, obtained 0.3 years after starting antiretroviral therapy. Receptors were obtained from a man aged 18 to 29 with HIV. The CDR3 runs from the conserved cysteine through the conserved F or W. A D gene is named only where the DNA matches it firmly. Some rows mark clone size as missing; the rest say once, few, many or name a class of expanded clone.

J gene,D gene,clone size,V gene,CDR3 protein,CDR3 DNA
TRBJ2-3,TRBD2,NA,TRBV18,CASSPPGAGGLNTQYF,TGTGCCAGCTCACCCCCCGGCGCGGGGGGGCTAAATACGCAGTATTTT
TRBJ2-7,NA,once,TRBV5-1,CASSLGGPQQYF,TGCGCCAGCAGCTTAGGCGGACCACAGCAGTACTTC
TRBJ1-5,NA,NA,TRBV6-6,CASRRVSSNQPQHF,TGTGCCAGCAGACGGGTCTCCAGCAATCAGCCCCAGCATTTT
TRBJ2-7,NA,once,TRBV7-8,CASSPNRVTNEQYF,TGTGCCAGCAGCCCTAACAGGGTCACTAACGAGCAGTACTTC
TRBJ2-1,NA,NA,TRBV7-8,CASSGGWSSYNEQFF,TGTGCCAGCAGCGGGGGGTGGAGCTCCTACAATGAGCAGTTCTTC
TRBJ2-1,TRBD1,NA,TRBV7-9,CASSQSGGNEQFF,TGTGCCAGCAGCCAATCAGGGGGAAATGAGCAGTTCTTC
TRBJ2-6,TRBD2,NA,TRBV5-4,CASSLDGGVGANVLTF,TGTGCCAGCAGCTTGGACGGGGGGGTTGGGGCCAACGTCCTGACTTTC
TRBJ2-7,NA,NA,TRBV2,CASIDALYEQYF,TGTGCCAGCATCGACGCACTCTACGAGCAGTACTTC
TRBJ1-5,TRBD1,NA,TRBV2,CASSYQGDGKPQHF,TGTGCCAGCAGTTATCAGGGGGATGGCAAGCCCCAGCATTTT
TRBJ2-2,NA,NA,TRBV5-1,CASSLAGGIETVIGELFF,TGCGCCAGCAGCTTGGCCGGGGGTATCGAGACGGTGATCGGGGAGCTGTTTTTT
TRBJ2-3,NA,NA,TRBV18,CASSPGTTTDTQYF,TGTGCCAGCTCACCAGGGACGACCACAGATACGCAGTATTTT
TRBJ2-3,TRBD1,NA,TRBV2,CATDGTVLDTQYF,TGTGCCACCGATGGGACAGTGTTAGATACGCAGTATTTT
TRBJ1-5,TRBD1,few,TRBV6-6,CASRPGTAEPQHF,TGTGCCAGCAGGCCCGGGACAGCCGAGCCCCAGCATTTT
TRBJ1-2,NA,NA,TRBV7-8,CASSLGGHPVYGYTF,TGTGCCAGCAGCTTAGGGGGGCATCCAGTCTATGGCTACACCTTC
TRBJ1-3,NA,few,TRBV7-9,CASSLSGDSGNTIYF,TGTGCCAGCAGCTTAAGCGGGGACTCTGGAAACACCATATATTTT
TRBJ1-1,TRBD1,NA,TRBV5-1,CASSLEQGANTEAFF,TGCGCCAGCAGCTTGGAGCAGGGGGCGAACACTGAAGCTTTCTTT
TRBJ2-5,NA,NA,TRBV30,CAWEDETQYF,TGTGCCTGGGAAGATGAGACCCAGTACTTC
TRBJ1-3,NA,NA,TRBV27,CASSVIVSGHPGNTIYF,TGTGCCAGCAGCGTTATCGTATCAGGCCATCCTGGAAACACCATATATTTT
TRBJ2-2,TRBD2,NA,TRBV27,CASSLLGGGGELFF,TGTGCCAGCAGTTTATTGGGGGGGGGCGGGGAGCTGTTTTTT
TRBJ2-3,NA,NA,TRBV7-8,CASSLFQRSTDTQYF,TGTGCCAGCAGCTTATTTCAGAGATCCACAGATACGCAGTATTTT